One and the same sample provided the 32 T cell receptor beta chains below, sequenced in a study of blood T cells in healthy people across ages. Sample-barcoded 5' priming and a J-beta primer mix drove a second PCR of roughly 7 to 11 cycles. TCRdb re-analysed the 5' RACE reads in MiXCR, keeping a single row per CDR3 protein. There are about 1.5 million distinct CDR3 sequences in the sample; 35% to 45% occur only once, and 7.9% lies in the top ten. Sequencing input: blood. The source is a woman aged 18-29 years in good health.

The CDR3 is CASKRGSGSYNEQFF. The CDR3 DNA reads TGTGCCAGTAAACGTGGGAGTGGCTCCTACAATGAGCAGTTCTTC. This rearrangement joins TRBV19 to TRBJ2-1; weak D call: TRBD2 (5 bases). The CDR3 is 15 amino acids. Germline V gives CDR1 LNHDA, CDR2 SQIVND (reference sequence). Trimming took 7 bases from V and 0 from J, leaving 13 bases between them.

This clonotype turned up a few times. The gene calls are TRBV27 and TRBJ1-2; no clear D gene. CDR3 length: 10 residues. The germline V gene has CDR1 MNHEY and CDR2 SMNVEV (reference sequence). Between the trimmed V and J ends, which lost 7 bases and 8 bases, there was a span of 8 bases. The CDR3 sequence is CASTDGGYTF. For the CDR3, the DNA is TGTGCCAGCACAGATGGGGGCTACACCTTC.

The rearrangement uses TRBV7-2 and TRBJ1-2; 8 bases align to TRBD1. The CDR3 is 14 residues long. Germline loops: CDR1 SGHTA, CDR2 FQGNSA. V was clipped by 5 bases and J by 6 bases; unmatched bases: 8. DNA for the CDR3: TGTGCCAGCAGCAGGGGACAGGCTAAACATGGCTACACCTTC. It codes for CASSRGQAKHGYTF.

This clonotype was picked up a small number of times. The chain employs TRBV18 and TRBJ2-3; no clear D. The V end lost 0 bases, the J end lost 4 bases, and 8 bases lay between the germline ends. The CDR3 totals 14 residues. CDR1 and CDR2 (germline): KGHSH, LQKENI. CDR3 region: CASSPPVRADTQYF. The CDR3, as DNA: TGTGCCAGCTCACCACCCGTCCGGGCAGATACGCAGTATTTT.

The V and J genes are TRBV10-3 and TRBJ2-5, with TRBD2 identical over 12 bases. Germline-derived CDR1 and CDR2 are ENHRY and SYGVKD. The CDR3 totals 15 residues. J gave up 4 bases and V 9 bases, and 9 bases lay outside the gene matches. The CDR3 protein is CAISDLGLAGETQYF. CDR3 sequence (DNA): TGTGCCATTTCGGATCTGGGACTAGCGGGAGAGACCCAGTACTTC.

This clonotype has just a few counts. The J gene is TRBJ2-1, the V gene TRBV20-1; TRBD2 matches at 12 bases. This CDR3 has 18 residues. Trimming at V came to 4 bases and at J to 4 bases, leaving 14 bases not matched to a gene. CDR1 is DFQATT, CDR2 SNEGSKA, per germline (reference sequence). The CDR3 here is CSAKRKPGLAGVYNEQFF. DNA of the CDR3: TGCAGTGCTAAAAGAAAACCGGGACTAGCGGGTGTATACAATGAGCAGTTCTTC.

The chain couples TRBV3-1 to TRBJ2-4; 9 nucleotides align to TRBD1. The CDR3 is made up of 15 amino acids. V was pared by 3 bases and J by 8 bases, with 8 bases of the junction left unmatched. Germline V gives CDR1 LGHDT, CDR2 YNNKEL (reference sequence). Written as DNA, the CDR3 is TGTGCCAGCAGCCAGACTCTACAGGGGGCTTACATTCAGTACTTC. Its protein is CASSQTLQGAYIQYF.

The chain recombines TRBV12-3 or TRBV12-4 with TRBJ1-4; D is possibly TRBD1 (5 bases). V lost 1 base, J lost 0 bases, and 12 bases lay in between. The CDR3 extends over 17 amino acids. CDR3 nucleotides: TGTGCCAGCAGTTTAGGGGTCCAGGGTGCAACTAATGAAAAACTGTTTTTT. Amino acids: CASSLGVQGATNEKLFF.

The chain has TRBV15 and TRBJ2-5; D remains ambiguous. The CDR3 totals 16 residues. CDR1 is LNHNV and CDR2 is YYDKDF in the germline V gene (reference sequence). V was cut by 5 bases and J by 4 bases, with 20 bases left in between. CDR3: CATSRPAEDVTETQYF. The DNA of the CDR3 is TGTGCCACCAGCCGTCCGGCAGAGGACGTAACAGAGACCCAGTACTTC. Drawing the rest from reference TRBV15 and TRBJ2-5, the complete variable domain is DAMVIQNPRYQVTQFGKPVTLSCSQTLNHNVMYWYQQKSSQAPKLLFHYYDKDFNNEADTPDNFQSRRPNTSFCFLDIRSPGLGDTAMYLCATSRPAEDVTETQYFGPGTRLLVL.

The chain combines TRBV6-1 with TRBJ2-1; TRBD2 matches at 12 bases. J gave up 7 bases and V 6 bases, and 7 bases lay outside the gene matches. The CDR3 runs 15 residues. CDR1 is MNHNS and CDR2 is SASEGT in the germline V gene. Here the CDR3 DNA reads TGTGCCAGCAGCCGGACTAGCGGGGAATGGAATGAGCAGTTCTTC. It yields the protein CASSRTSGEWNEQFF.

The V and J genes are TRBV4-2 and TRBJ1-2; D gene ambiguous. V gave up 4 bases and J gave up 1 base, with 13 bases separating them. The CDR3 has 15 amino acids. Germline loops: CDR1 LGHNA, CDR2 YNFKEQ. This chain's CDR3 is CASSPGSEINYGYTF. DNA for the CDR3: TGTGCCAGCAGCCCCGGTTCCGAGATTAACTATGGCTACACCTTC.

This clonotype was picked up many times. V usage is TRBV6-1 and J usage is TRBJ1-2, with unresolved D. The germline V gene encodes CDR1 MNHNS and CDR2 SASEGT. Trimming stripped 2 bases from V and 5 bases from J, with 6 bases between. The CDR3 consists of 12 residues. In DNA, the CDR3 is TGTGCCAGCAGTGAACTTGGATATGGCTACACCTTC. Translation: CASSELGYGYTF.

Only a few counts were recorded for this clonotype. The chain is built from TRBV11-3 and TRBJ2-1; D may match TRBD1 or TRBD2 (5 bases each). Between the trimmed V and J ends, which lost 5 bases and 6 bases, there was a span of 23 bases. CDR1 SGHNT and CDR2 YENEEA come from the germline V gene. The CDR3 loop spans 17 amino acids. CDR3 sequence: CASSAKFEGRPLNEQFF. In DNA form, the CDR3 reads TGTGCCAGCAGCGCAAAATTCGAGGGGCGGCCCCTCAATGAGCAGTTCTTC.

For the CDR3, the DNA is TGCGCCAGCAGCCGAATTGCAGGGGTTAAGGAAAAACTGTTTTTT. As protein: CASSRIAGVKEKLFF. The chain employs TRBV5-1 and TRBJ1-4, with D perhaps TRBD1 (6 bases). The CDR3 runs to 15 residues. The V gene lost 4 bases and the J gene lost 8 bases, with 18 bases spanning the gap. In germline, CDR1 is SGHRS, CDR2 YFSETQ.

The CDR3 here is CASSKVGRGEETQYF. DNA for the CDR3: TGTGCCAGCAGCAAAGTGGGCAGGGGGGAAGAGACCCAGTACTTC. This chain uses TRBV21-1 with TRBJ2-7; TRBD1 is the table's D call and was not checked against the DNA. The J call is doubtful: the DNA matches TRBJ2-5 better. TRBV21-1 is described as a pseudogene. The CDR3 is 15 amino acids.

The chain links TRBV18 to TRBJ2-3, with D possibly matching TRBD1 (6 bases). Germline CDR1 KGHSH, CDR2 LQKENI. The CDR3 has 13 amino acids. Trimming shortened V by 11 bases and J by 0 bases, and 12 bases separated the two germline ends. This chain's CDR3 is CAGDRRSTDTQYF. CDR3 DNA: TGTGCCGGAGACAGGCGGAGCACAGATACGCAGTATTTT.

This clonotype was detected only a few times. This chain uses TRBV5-1 with TRBJ1-2; TRBD1 aligns across 7 bases. The germline CDR1 and CDR2 sequences are SGHRS and YFSETQ. CDR3 length: 17 amino acids. The V and J ends lost 0 bases and 0 bases, in that order; junction bases with no gene match: 8. The CDR3 DNA sequence: TGCGCCAGCAGCTTGGTCCCCCGACAGGGAGCTAACTATGGCTACACCTTC. Its translation is CASSLVPRQGANYGYTF. Supplemented by reference TRBV5-1 and TRBJ1-2, the full variable domain reads KAGVTQTPRYLIKTRGQQVTLSCSPISGHRSVSWYQQTPGQGLQFLFEYFSETQRNKGNFPGRFSGRQFSNSRSEMNVSTLELGDSALYLCASSLVPRQGANYGYTFGSGTRLTVV.

The V gene is TRBV27, the J gene TRBJ2-2, with 7 positions matching TRBD2. Unmatched junction bases numbered 6, after V lost 5 bases and J lost 3 bases. There are 15 residues in the CDR3. Germline CDR1 is MNHEY and CDR2 is SMNVEV (reference sequence). The CDR3: CASSLLADHTGELFF. In DNA form, the CDR3 reads TGTGCCAGCAGTCTGCTAGCGGATCACACCGGGGAGCTGTTTTTT.

This clonotype was recorded once. Relative to the germline gene, one junction end is altered; a read error may explain this. The CDR3 DNA reads as TGTGCCAGCAGGTTATGGACGGAGCAGTACTTC. Amino acids: CASRLWTEQYF. J is TRBJ2-5 and V is TRBV28, with no clear D. The CDR3 runs to 11 residues. CDR1 and CDR2 from the germline V gene are MDHEN and SYDVKM. The whole variable domain, filled in from reference TRBV28 and TRBJ2-5, reads DVKVTQSSRYLVKRTGEKVFLECVQDMDHENMFWYRQDPGLGLRLIYFSYDVKMKEKGDIPEGYSVSREKKERFSLILESASTNQTSMYLCASRLWTEQYFGPGTRLLVL.

This clonotype showed up many times. The rearrangement uses TRBV6-2 or TRBV6-3 and TRBJ1-2; the D gene is possibly TRBD1 (6 bases). CDR3 length: 12 amino acids. Germline CDR1 reads MNHEY; CDR2 reads SVGEGT. V lost 6 bases and J lost 2, with 7 bases in between. The CDR3 DNA is TGTGCCAGCAGCGACAGGAACTATGGCTACACCTTC. Its translation: CASSDRNYGYTF.

The chain has TRBV28 and TRBJ2-1; 9 bases map to TRBD2. V trimming: 1 base; J trimming: 8 bases; junction bases outside the gene matches: 12. The CDR3 extends over 17 amino acids. The germline V gene has CDR1 MDHEN and CDR2 SYDVKM. This CDR3 is CASSLFRRGGDGDEQFF. CDR3 coding DNA: TGTGCCAGCAGTTTATTTCGGCGGGGGGGCGATGGTGATGAGCAGTTCTTC.

This chain connects TRBV12-3 or TRBV12-4 to TRBJ2-1; the match to TRBD1 covers 9 bases. Unmatched junction bases numbered 8, after V lost 6 bases and J lost 5 bases. The CDR3 is 15 residues long. CDR3 protein: CASSLRTGVNNEQFF. CDR3 bases: TGTGCCAGCAGCCTTCGGACAGGGGTGAACAATGAGCAGTTCTTC.

This clonotype has only a few counts. The rearrangement joins TRBV2 to TRBJ2-1; 7 bases match TRBD1. CDR3 size: 14 residues. CDR1 is SNHLY, CDR2 FYNNEI, per germline. V shed 6 bases, J shed 6 bases, and the junction held 8 bases outside the gene matches. CDR3 amino acids: CASSGSGDSNEQFF. The DNA of the CDR3 is TGTGCCAGCAGCGGCTCTGGGGACAGCAATGAGCAGTTCTTC.

The V call is TRBV7-9, the J call TRBJ2-7; 7 bases fit TRBD1. Trimming cost V 5 bases and J 4 bases; bases outside gene matches: 14. The germline CDR1 and CDR2 sequences are SEHNR and FQNEAQ (reference sequence). The CDR3 sequence is 16 residues long. CDR3 in amino acids: CASSLGYGQVLYEQYF. CDR3 bases: TGTGCCAGCAGCCTCGGCTACGGACAGGTTCTTTACGAGCAGTACTTC. The whole variable domain, filled in from reference TRBV7-9 and TRBJ2-7, reads DTGVSQNPRHKITKRGQNVTFRCDPISEHNRLYWYRQTLGQGPEFLTYFQNEAQLEKSRLLSDRFSAERPKGSFSTLEIQRTEQGDSAMYLCASSLGYGQVLYEQYFGPGTRLTVT.

The table lists this clonotype with a few counts. The chain employs TRBV20-1 and TRBJ2-1, with 8 bases aligning to TRBD2. Per germline, CDR1 DFQATT and CDR2 SNEGSKA (reference sequence). This CDR3 is built from 16 residues. J gave up 1 base and V 3 bases, and 8 bases lay outside the gene matches. CDR3 region: CSARGSGSRSYNEQFF. The DNA of the CDR3 is TGCAGTGCTAGGGGCAGCGGGAGTAGGTCCTACAATGAGCAGTTCTTC.

The chain combines TRBV10-1 with TRBJ1-1; TRBD1 aligns across 9 bases. With V trimmed by 6 bases and J by 6 bases, 5 bases remained unmatched. This CDR3 has 13 amino acids. Germline loops: CDR1 WNHNN, CDR2 SYGVQD (reference sequence). The CDR3 DNA follows: TGCGCCAGCAGGGCACAGGGGGCATCTGAAGCTTTCTTT. This encodes CASRAQGASEAFF.

This clonotype has more than one count but fewer than ten. The chain links TRBV11-2 to TRBJ2-5, with a tentative D call TRBD1 (6 bases). In germline, CDR1 is SGHAT, CDR2 FQNNGV. This CDR3 region has 14 residues. The V and J ends lost 5 bases and 4 bases respectively, with 14 bases between them. The CDR3 nucleotides are TGTGCCAGCAGCGGGGGCCCCTGGGGAGAGACCCAGTACTTC. This sequence encodes CASSGGPWGETQYF.

This chain joins TRBV20-1 and TRBJ1-5; D is perhaps TRBD1 (5 bases). The germline V gene encodes CDR1 DFQATT and CDR2 SNEGSKA (reference sequence). The CDR3 length is 15 residues. V lost 5 bases and J 3 bases, leaving 17 bases between the germline ends. In nucleotides, the CDR3 is TGCAGTGCTCAGCCCCCGGCGGGGGACAATCAGCCCCAGCATTTT. Protein sequence: CSAQPPAGDNQPQHF.

This clonotype was found a few times. The J gene is TRBJ1-1, the V gene TRBV25-1, with TRBD1 matching 7 bases. The length of the CDR3 is 14 residues. V shed 3 bases, J shed 6 bases, and the junction held 7 bases outside the gene matches. Per germline, CDR1 MGHDK and CDR2 SYGVNS. CDR3 protein: CASSELPTGSEAFF. For the CDR3, the DNA is TGTGCCAGCAGTGAGCTCCCGACAGGGTCTGAAGCTTTCTTT.

This clonotype was picked up a small number of times. The chain combines TRBV10-3 with TRBJ1-2; D gene ambiguous. Looked up from germline, CDR1 is ENHRY and CDR2 is SYGVKD. Trimming left V 2 bases short and J 4 bases short, with 8 bases between. The CDR3 contains 13 residues. This chain's CDR3 is CAISEGISYGYTF. The CDR3 DNA is TGTGCCATCAGTGAGGGGATCAGCTATGGCTACACCTTC.

V gene TRBV6-5 combines with J gene TRBJ1-1; perhaps TRBD1 as D (5 bases). Germline CDR1 reads MNHEY; CDR2 reads SVGAGI. Trimming cost V 2 bases and J 4 bases, with 11 bases left between them. This CDR3 has 14 amino acids. The CDR3 here is CASSYGGGGTEAFF. For the CDR3, the DNA is TGTGCCAGCAGTTACGGCGGGGGAGGCACTGAAGCTTTCTTT.

This clonotype was detected a few times. The V call is TRBV7-2, the J call TRBJ1-6, with 9 bases lining up with TRBD1. CDR1 is SGHTA, CDR2 FQGNSA, per germline. The CDR3 spans 15 residues. V dropped 4 bases and J dropped 10; count of bases not matched to a gene: 8. The chain's CDR3 is CASSSRTGVGSPLHF. In DNA form, the CDR3 reads TGTGCCAGCAGCTCTAGGACAGGGGTGGGGTCACCCCTCCACTTT.